One sample yielded the 27 T cell receptor beta chains listed below, sequenced in a study of blood T cell repertoires in COVID-19. Assay used: immunoSEQ multiplex PCR; TCRdb lists only in-frame clones, some missing. This table has 55,000 to 75,000 clones, about 86% appearing once. The sample taken for sequencing was peripheral blood. The source of these receptors is a man aged 45-65 years with acute or convalescent COVID-19.

The rearrangement links TRBV20-1 to TRBJ1-2; D remains ambiguous. The CDR3 is made up of 12 amino acids. Germline assignment: CDR1 DFQATT and CDR2 SNEGSKA (reference sequence). V shed 3 bases and J shed 4 bases, with 9 bases lying between them. The CDR3 region is CSASWQSYGYTF. The CDR3 DNA reads TGCAGTGCTAGTTGGCAGTCCTATGGCTACACCTTC.

The gene calls are TRBV9 and TRBJ2-3; 10 bases are a match to TRBD1. CDR3 length: 16 residues. Trimming cost V 3 bases and J 4 bases; bases outside gene matches: 8. Germline V lookup: CDR1 SGDLS, CDR2 YYNGEE. The CDR3 DNA reads as TGTGCCAGCAGCGCTTCCGGGACAGGGGTCTCAGATACGCAGTATTTT. Protein: CASSASGTGVSDTQYF.

This clone was recorded only once. The chain couples TRBV18 to TRBJ1-2, with 8 nucleotides matching TRBD1. Trimming removed 2 bases from V and 6 bases from J; junction bases left unmatched: 5. The CDR3 runs to 14 residues. CDR1 KGHSH and CDR2 LQKENI come from the germline V gene. For the CDR3, the DNA is TGTGCCAGCTCACCAAGACAGGGGATGGATGGCTACACCTTC. This sequence encodes CASSPRQGMDGYTF.

This chain links TRBV5-1 with TRBJ2-1; D might be TRBD1 (6 bases). V was shortened by 1 base and J by 4 bases, with 9 bases between the two germline ends. In germline, CDR1 is SGHRS, CDR2 YFSETQ. This CDR3 has 14 amino acids. CDR3 DNA: TGCGCCAGCAGCTTGCGGGACAAGTACAATGAGCAGTTCTTC. Amino acids: CASSLRDKYNEQFF. The full variable domain, with the rest looked up from reference TRBV5-1 and TRBJ2-1, is KAGVTQTPRYLIKTRGQQVTLSCSPISGHRSVSWYQQTPGQGLQFLFEYFSETQRNKGNFPGRFSGRQFSNSRSEMNVSTLELGDSALYLCASSLRDKYNEQFFGPGTRLTVL.

This chain connects TRBV6-5 to TRBJ1-4; D might be TRBD1 (5 bases). V was trimmed by 8 bases and J by 1 base, leaving 8 bases between them. Per the germline V gene, CDR1 is MNHEY and CDR2 is SVGAGI. The CDR3 is 13 residues long. The CDR3 spells CASAGVTNEKLFF. As DNA, the CDR3 is TGTGCCAGCGCGGGGGTAACTAATGAAAAACTGTTTTTT.

This chain joins TRBV15 and TRBJ1-6; D is perhaps TRBD1 (6 bases). The CDR3 loop spans 15 amino acids. Germline lookup yields CDR1 LNHNV and CDR2 YYDKDF (reference sequence). The V gene lost 1 base and the J gene lost 8 bases, with 12 bases spanning the gap. The CDR3 loop is CATSRGQSGDSPLHF. Here the CDR3 DNA reads TGTGCCACCAGCAGAGGACAGTCAGGGGATTCACCCCTCCACTTT.

The chain employs TRBV5-6 and TRBJ2-5; 7 nucleotides align to TRBD1. The CDR3 contains 15 residues. Losses at the gene ends were 0 bases for V and 2 bases for J; bases not matched to a gene: 4. Germline-derived CDR1 and CDR2 are SGHDT and YYEEEE. This CDR3 is CASSLVSGQQETQYF. CDR3 nucleotide sequence: TGTGCCAGCAGCTTGGTTTCGGGACAGCAAGAGACCCAGTACTTC.

The rearrangement uses TRBV9 and TRBJ2-3; TRBD2 matches at 8 bases. With 4 bases clipped from V and 6 bases from J, the junction kept 10 bases outside the gene matches. Per the germline V gene, CDR1 is SGDLS and CDR2 is YYNGEE. The CDR3 sequence is 15 residues long. CDR3 DNA sequence: TGTGCCAGCAGCCTCATCGGGGGGGGCCATGATACGCAGTATTTT. Protein sequence: CASSLIGGGHDTQYF.

The genes are TRBV7-8 and TRBJ1-6; TRBD1 is a possible D gene (5 bases). The germline CDR1 and CDR2 sequences are SGHVS and FQNEAQ. The CDR3 length is 14 residues. V was clipped by 1 base and J by 7 bases, with 8 bases between them. This CDR3 is CASSLDRMNSPLHF. Written as DNA, the CDR3 is TGTGCCAGCAGCTTAGACAGGATGAATTCACCCCTCCACTTT.

This clone has only a few counts. The chain employs TRBV5-1 and TRBJ2-7, with 7 bases matching TRBD2. The ends lost 7 bases at V and 3 bases at J; junction bases unmatched: 7. Germline loops: CDR1 SGHRS, CDR2 YFSETQ. The CDR3 covers 13 residues. Here the CDR3 reads CASGAGVDYEQYF. DNA for the CDR3: TGCGCCAGCGGGGCGGGGGTAGACTACGAGCAGTACTTC.

The chain recombines TRBV13 with TRBJ2-7; 15 bases fit TRBD2. The V and J ends lost 0 bases and 4 bases, in that order; junction bases with no gene match: 4. Germline assignment: CDR1 PRHDT and CDR2 FYEKMQ (reference sequence). The CDR3 is made up of 17 amino acids. The CDR3 DNA reads as TGTGCCAGCAGCTTAGGCCGGACTAGCGGGAGGGGGTACGAGCAGTACTTC. The encoded protein is CASSLGRTSGRGYEQYF.

This clone appeared a few times. The rearrangement joins TRBV6-5 to TRBJ2-7; D possibly corresponds to TRBD1 (7 bases). This CDR3 region has 14 residues. Germline CDR1 MNHEY, CDR2 SVGAGI. Trimming shortened V by 5 bases and J by 5 bases, and 16 bases separated the two germline ends. CDR3 in DNA: TGTGCCAGCAGTCCTGCAGGGGGAGGTGACGAGCAGTACTTC. Protein: CASSPAGGGDEQYF.

The chain has TRBV19 and TRBJ1-6, with 9 bases fitting TRBD1. The CDR3 runs to 15 residues. Germline values: CDR1 LNHDA, CDR2 SQIVND (reference sequence). V was pared by 3 bases and J by 10 bases, with 7 bases of the junction left unmatched. The CDR3 region has the DNA TGTGCCAGTAGTATTACTCGGACAGGGGACTCACCCCTCCACTTT. This gives the protein CASSITRTGDSPLHF.

V is TRBV13 and J is TRBJ2-1, with 8 bases identical to TRBD2. The CDR3 has 13 residues. J lost 10 bases, V lost 3 bases, and 5 bases had no gene match. Germline V CDR1 and CDR2: PRHDT, FYEKMQ (reference sequence). This CDR3 is CASSFGRGGEQFF. The CDR3 region has the DNA TGTGCCAGCAGCTTCGGGAGGGGGGGAGAGCAGTTCTTC. The full variable domain, in which reference TRBV13 and TRBJ2-1 provide the parts outside the CDR3, is AAGVIQSPRHLIKEKRETATLKCYPIPRHDTVYWYQQGPGQDPQFLISFYEKMQSDKGSIPDRFSAQQFSDYHSELNMSSLELGDSALYFCASSFGRGGEQFFGPGTRLTVL.

This chain joins TRBV19 and TRBJ1-2, with D uncertain. The V gene's germline CDR1 is LNHDA and CDR2 SQIVND (reference sequence). This CDR3 comprises 12 residues. V shed 3 bases and J shed 8 bases, with 10 bases lying between them. CDR3 amino acids: CASSIERSGYTF. In DNA, the CDR3 is TGTGCCAGTAGTATCGAAAGAAGCGGCTACACCTTC.

This CDR3 is CASSSGQTGVGGYGYTF. The CDR3 nucleotides are TGTGCCAGCAGCTCCGGACAGACAGGCGTGGGTGGCTATGGCTACACCTTC. The chain joins TRBV7-9 to TRBJ1-2; possibly TRBD1 for D (6 bases). The CDR3 contains 17 residues. CDR1 is SEHNR, CDR2 FQNEAQ, per germline (reference sequence). Trimming removed 4 bases at V and 4 bases at J, with 22 bases between. Based on the CDR3 plus reference TRBV7-9 and TRBJ1-2, the full variable domain is DTGVSQNPRHKITKRGQNVTFRCDPISEHNRLYWYRQTLGQGPEFLTYFQNEAQLEKSRLLSDRFSAERPKGSFSTLEIQRTEQGDSAMYLCASSSGQTGVGGYGYTFGSGTRLTVV.

The chain carries TRBV7-3 and TRBJ2-7, with 10 bases fitting TRBD2. Losses at the gene ends were 5 bases for V and 3 bases for J; bases not matched to a gene: 4. This CDR3 comprises 14 residues. Germline loops: CDR1 SGHTA, CDR2 FQGTGA. Here the CDR3 reads CASSQLAGNYEQYF. CDR3 DNA: TGTGCCAGCAGCCAACTAGCGGGAAACTACGAGCAGTACTTC.

The chain carries TRBV7-3 and TRBJ2-7; D is undetermined. Trimming removed 1 base at V and 3 bases at J, with 10 bases between. The germline V gene has CDR1 SGHTA and CDR2 FQGTGA. The CDR3 is 14 amino acids. CDR3 sequence (DNA): TGTGCCAGCAGCTTAAATGGCGGAGACTACGAGCAGTACTTC. Protein sequence: CASSLNGGDYEQYF.

The chain links TRBV2 to TRBJ2-7; D not certain. Germline V lookup: CDR1 SNHLY, CDR2 FYNNEI. This CDR3 region has 16 residues. Between the trimmed V and J ends, which lost 5 bases and 3 bases, there was a span of 20 bases. The CDR3 DNA sequence: TGTGCCAGCAGTACCTCTAGAGTTAGAGTGGTCTACGAGCAGTACTTC. It yields the protein CASSTSRVRVVYEQYF. Full variable domain (rest looked up from reference TRBV2 and TRBJ2-7): EPEVTQTPSHQVTQMGQEVILRCVPISNHLYFYWYRQILGQKVEFLVSFYNNEISEKSEIFDDQFSVERPDGSNFTLKIRSTKLEDSAMYFCASSTSRVRVVYEQYFGPGTRLTVT.

The chain uses TRBV9 and TRBJ1-6; TRBD1 matches 7 bases. Trimming removed 4 bases from V and 9 bases from J; junction bases left unmatched: 10. CDR1 and CDR2 (germline): SGDLS, YYNGEE. CDR3 length equals 15 residues. CDR3 coding DNA: TGTGCCAGCAGCCCACAGACAGGGAAGGCTTCACCCCTCCACTTT. It yields the protein CASSPQTGKASPLHF.

The CDR3 loop is CASSREGEQFF. In DNA form, the CDR3 reads TGTGCCAGCAGCCGGGAGGGTGAGCAGTTCTTC. The chain uses TRBV7-3 and TRBJ2-1; the match to TRBD2 covers 8 bases. The CDR3 runs 11 residues. V was clipped by 5 bases and J by 9 bases; unmatched bases: 0. The germline gives CDR1 SGHTA, CDR2 FQGTGA.

V is TRBV5-1 and J is TRBJ1-6; 7 nucleotides agree with TRBD1. Trimming cost V 4 bases and J 9 bases; bases outside gene matches: 10. Germline loops: CDR1 SGHRS, CDR2 YFSETQ. This CDR3 contains 15 residues. CDR3 nucleotide sequence: TGCGCCAGCAGCCCCAACCCTAGACAGGGTTCACCCCTCCACTTT. As protein: CASSPNPRQGSPLHF.

J is TRBJ2-5 and V is TRBV9; D possibly corresponds to TRBD1 (6 bases). Germline CDR1 SGDLS, CDR2 YYNGEE. CDR3 size: 14 residues. Deletions cut 3 bases from V and 5 bases from J, with 14 bases between. CDR3 loop: CASSETGIGETQYF. Written as DNA, the CDR3 is TGTGCCAGCAGCGAGACAGGTATCGGCGAGACCCAGTACTTC.

The chain uses TRBV20-1 and TRBJ1-2; D is undetermined. Germline CDR1 and CDR2: DFQATT and SNEGSKA (reference sequence). Trimming left V 4 bases short and J 7 bases short, with 10 bases between. The CDR3 has 11 residues. The CDR3 loop is CSANLGFGYTF. In DNA, the CDR3 is TGCAGTGCTAATCTAGGTTTTGGCTACACCTTC.

V is TRBV5-1 and J is TRBJ2-7; D unresolved. Looked up from germline, CDR1 is SGHRS and CDR2 is YFSETQ. The ends were cut back, 0 bases at V and 0 bases at J, with 7 bases in the middle. The CDR3 totals 14 residues. CDR3 nucleotides: TGCGCCAGCAGCTTGGGGGCAAACTCCTACGAGCAGTACTTC. It yields the protein CASSLGANSYEQYF.

The rearrangement links TRBV27 to TRBJ2-2; D is perhaps TRBD1 (5 bases). The CDR3 is 15 residues long. Germline CDR1 is MNHEY and CDR2 is SMNVEV (reference sequence). V lost 3 bases to trimming and J lost 4 bases, with 12 bases between them. CDR3 nucleotide sequence: TGTGCCAGCAGTTTCAGGGCCAGCTCCACCGGGGAGCTGTTTTTT. This sequence encodes CASSFRASSTGELFF.

The V call is TRBV7-8, the J call TRBJ1-6, with D possibly TRBD1 on 6 matching bases. The CDR3 spans 15 residues. Trimming left V 6 bases short and J 0 bases short, with 9 bases between. The germline CDR1 and CDR2 sequences are SGHVS and FQNEAQ. The CDR3 loop reads CASRDRSSYNSPLHF. Written as DNA, the CDR3 is TGTGCCAGCAGAGACAGGAGCTCCTATAATTCACCCCTCCACTTT.